This is a list of T cell receptor beta chains from one sample in a study of cytomegalovirus exposure and HLA in healthy donors. Only in-frame clones appear in the TCRdb table, and some are missing; sequencing was by immunoSEQ multiplex PCR. Altogether around 140,000 clones are present, about 80% being singletons, with the ten largest covering approximately 5.6%. Specimen: PBMCs. These receptors were collected from a woman aged 35 to 49 in good health and CMV-seropositive. CDR3s include the opening cysteine and the closing phenylalanine or tryptophan. Each record gives: V gene, J gene, clone size, D gene, CDR3 protein, CDR3 DNA. The D gene is left open where the match is weak. Some rows mark clone size as missing; the rest say once, few, many or name a class of expanded clone.

>TRBV11-1|TRBJ1-1|.|.
CASSTNTGLTEAFF
TGTGCCAGCAGCACCAACACAGGGCTCACTGAAGCTTTCTTT
>TRBV6-5|TRBJ2-1|.|TRBD2
CASSLTSGRNEQFF
TGTGCCAGCAGTCTGACTAGCGGGAGGAATGAGCAGTTCTTC
>TRBV15|TRBJ1-4|.|TRBD1
CATSRDRNRGRLETNEKLFF
TGTGCCACCAGCAGAGATCGGAACAGGGGGCGTCTGGAAACTAATGAAAAACTGTTTTTT
>TRBV19|TRBJ2-2|.|TRBD2
CASTSRLALTGELFF
TGTGCCAGTACTTCGAGACTAGCGCTCACCGGGGAGCTGTTTTTT
>TRBV2|TRBJ2-1|.|.
CASSDPVGQFF
TGTGCCAGCAGTGACCCGGTTGGGCAGTTCTTC
>TRBV6-6|TRBJ1-6|.|.
CASSFMGGSYNSPLHF
TGTGCCAGCAGTTTCATGGGGGGATCCTATAATTCACCCCTCCACTTT
>TRBV30|TRBJ1-2|.|.
CACSTRGGNYGYTF
TGTGCCTGCTCCACGAGGGGGGGGAACTATGGCTACACCTTC
>TRBV9|TRBJ1-1|.|.
CASSVQGSMNTEAFF
TGTGCCAGCAGCGTACAGGGGAGCATGAACACTGAAGCTTTCTTT
>TRBV6-6|TRBJ2-5|.|TRBD2
CASSYSRGLVGTQYF
TGTGCCAGCAGTTACTCCCGAGGACTAGTCGGGACCCAGTACTTC
>TRBV6-5|TRBJ1-2|.|TRBD1
CASSRQGANGYTF
TGTGCCAGCAGTCGACAGGGGGCAAATGGCTACACCTTC
>TRBV5-6|TRBJ1-1|few|.
CASSWRTGHLAFF
TGTGCCAGCAGCTGGCGGACGGGACACTTAGCTTTCTTT
>TRBV14|TRBJ1-1|.|TRBD1
CASSRQGGTEAFF
TGTGCCAGCAGCCGACAGGGCGGCACTGAAGCTTTCTTT
>TRBV5-1|TRBJ2-2|.|TRBD2
CASSFRLASTGELFF
TGCGCCAGCAGCTTTAGACTAGCGTCTACCGGGGAGCTGTTTTTT
>TRBV5-1|TRBJ1-2|.|.
CASSLAGEGYTF
TGCGCCAGCAGCTTGGCCGGGGAAGGCTACACCTTC
>TRBV30|TRBJ2-6|.|.
CAWSVWLAGANVLTF
TGTGCCTGGAGTGTATGGCTGGCTGGGGCCAACGTCCTGACTTTC
>TRBV6-5|TRBJ2-1|.|.
CASGLMFLEQFF
TGTGCCAGCGGCTTAATGTTTCTTGAGCAGTTCTTC
>TRBV7-8|TRBJ2-7|.|TRBD1
CASNPGGYEQYF
TGTGCCAGCAACCCAGGGGGCTACGAGCAGTACTTC
>TRBV19|TRBJ2-1|.|TRBD2
CASSTGTSAYNEQFF
TGTGCCAGTAGCACCGGGACTAGCGCGTACAATGAGCAGTTCTTC
>TRBV14|TRBJ2-7|.|.
CASSPQGYEQYF
TGTGCCAGCAGCCCCCAGGGCTACGAGCAGTACTTC
>TRBV7-7|TRBJ2-1|.|.
CASSLVGGGEQFF
TGTGCTAGCTCTCTAGTGGGAGGTGGTGAGCAGTTCTTC
>TRBV7-2|TRBJ2-2|.|.
CASSPVWGAGELFF
TGTGCCAGCAGCCCGGTCTGGGGGGCCGGGGAGCTGTTTTTT
>TRBV4-1|TRBJ1-3|few|TRBD1
CASSQEGDSTRLNTIYF
TGCGCCAGCAGCCAAGAAGGGGACAGCACCAGACTAAACACCATATATTTT
>TRBV7-6|TRBJ2-2|.|.
CASSLARDSVGELFF
TGTGCCAGCAGCTTAGCGAGGGATTCGGTCGGGGAGCTGTTTTTT
>TRBV28|TRBJ2-7|once|.
CASTNSDKYEQYF
TGTGCCAGCACCAACTCGGACAAGTACGAGCAGTACTTC
>TRBV29-1|TRBJ2-5|once|.
CSVAGPQLVRETQYF
TGCAGCGTCGCCGGTCCCCAACTAGTCCGGGAGACCCAGTACTTC
>TRBV7-6|TRBJ2-1|once|.
CASSLVNTGEQFF
TGTGCCAGCAGCTTAGTTAACACGGGTGAGCAGTTCTTC
>TRBV7-9|TRBJ1-2|.|.
CSSSQGSQNYGYTF
TGTTCCAGCAGCCAAGGATCACAGAACTATGGCTACACCTTC
>TRBV9|TRBJ2-1|.|.
CASSVAPQGAEDEQFF
TGTGCCAGCAGCGTAGCTCCCCAAGGAGCTGAGGATGAGCAGTTCTTC
>TRBV5-1|TRBJ2-6|few|.
CASREISGANVLTF
TGCGCCAGCAGGGAGATCTCTGGGGCCAACGTCCTGACTTTC
>TRBV5-1|TRBJ2-1|.|TRBD2
CASSLGASGIGNEQFF
TGCGCCAGCAGCTTGGGGGCTAGCGGGATAGGCAATGAGCAGTTCTTC
>TRBV5-6|TRBJ1-5|.|TRBD1
CASSQQGGYNQPQHF
TGTGCCAGCAGCCAACAGGGGGGATACAATCAGCCCCAGCATTTT
>TRBV19|TRBJ2-7|.|.
CASTTPPGEPYEQYF
TGTGCCAGCACCACCCCGCCGGGGGAACCCTACGAGCAGTACTTC
>TRBV6-5|TRBJ2-2|once|.
CASSQTVFTGELFF
TGTGCCAGCAGTCAGACAGTTTTTACCGGGGAGCTGTTTTTT
>TRBV7-2|TRBJ2-1|.|TRBD2
CASSWLAGPYNEQFF
TGTGCCAGCAGCTGGTTAGCGGGACCGTACAATGAGCAGTTCTTC
>TRBV2|TRBJ2-4|few|TRBD2
CASRPSGSGSFWVKAKNIQYF
TGTGCCAGCAGGCCCTCTGGTAGCGGGAGCTTTTGGGTGAAAGCCAAAAACATTCAGTACTTC
>TRBV2|TRBJ2-3|.|.
CASSGTVSTDTQYF
TGTGCCAGCAGTGGAACAGTGAGCACAGATACGCAGTATTTT
>TRBV9|TRBJ2-3|.|TRBD2
CASSDGTTQGTQYF
TGTGCCAGCAGCGACGGGACTACCCAGGGTACGCAGTATTTT
>TRBV5-1|TRBJ2-2|.|.
CASSLRASNTGELFF
TGCGCCAGCAGCCTCAGGGCCTCGAACACCGGGGAGCTGTTTTTT
>TRBV28|TRBJ2-1|.|TRBD2
CASSQAGEGYNEQFF
TGTGCCAGCAGTCAAGCGGGAGAGGGGTACAATGAGCAGTTCTTC
>TRBV6-6|TRBJ2-7|.|.
CASIGESSYEQYF
TGTGCCAGCATTGGTGAGAGCTCCTACGAGCAGTACTTC
>TRBV5-4|TRBJ2-7|once|TRBD2
CASSGGAGGVYEQYF
TGTGCCAGCAGTGGGGGGGCGGGAGGGGTCTACGAGCAGTACTTC
>TRBV5-4|TRBJ2-1|.|.
CASSFSGASYNEQFF
TGTGCCAGCAGCTTTAGCGGAGCCTCCTACAATGAGCAGTTCTTC
>TRBV5-1|TRBJ1-1|once|.
CASSSGTPEAFF
TGCGCCAGCAGCTCCGGGACACCTGAAGCTTTCTTT
>TRBV6-5|TRBJ2-7|.|.
CASRKGAGSYEQYF
TGTGCCAGCAGGAAAGGAGCGGGCTCCTACGAGCAGTACTTC
>TRBV21-1|TRBJ1-1|.|.
CASSKIRQRNGNTEAFF
TGTGCCAGCAGCAAAATCAGACAGAGGAATGGGAACACTGAAGCTTTCTTT